This TCR beta chain appears in the sequencing data of a study of vaccination effects on CD4 cells after COVID-19. For the study at large: Following the second dose by a median of 72 days, the post-vaccine samples were obtained.

CDR3 size: 14 residues. The germline V gene has CDR1 MNHEY and CDR2 SMNVEV (reference sequence). Trimming pared 3 bases from V and 2 bases from J, leaving 10 bases between. Study-wide points: Marked contraction was observed in infection-induced and vaccine-induced clones late after vaccination.

Data came from immunoSEQ multiplex PCR; TCRdb stores just in-frame clones and leaves some out. Among roughly 68,000 clones, 74% were seen once, and the ten largest hold 1.5% to 1.9%. Pools of viral peptides were used by the ViraFEST assay to expand antigen-specific CD4+ T cells ahead of sequencing. It was after more than 8 days of culture that CD4+ T cells were isolated. Two doses of BNT162b2 or mRNA-1273 vaccine were administered to participants. A few million PBMC were seeded per well and grown in the presence of about 9.5 IU/ml IL-2 and 8.5 to 10 ug/ml peptides. About this clone itself: Its antigen remains unknown.

The sequencing here drew on CD4+ T cells from PBMCs cultured with HCoV-229E spike peptides, taken after COVID-19 vaccination. This chain joins TRBV27 and TRBJ2-5; tentative D call: TRBD1 (6 bases). The sequence was collected from a human donor who received a COVID-19 vaccine. In DNA, the CDR3 is TGTGCCAGCAGTTTCATCGACAGGCAAGAGACCCAGTACTTC. This encodes CASSFIDRQETQYF.